This T cell receptor beta chain stems from a study of technical replicates of blood from a few donors. The V and J ends lost 0 bases and 0 bases respectively, with 3 bases between them. Germline-derived CDR1 and CDR2 are MGHRA and YSYEKL. The CDR3 totals 13 residues. Measured with immunoSEQ multiplex PCR; TCRdb has only the in-frame clones, and not every one. The sample lists about 79,000 clones, approximately 94% seen once, with around 0.26% in the top ten. The source material was T cells isolated from PBMCs. The V gene is TRBV4-1, the J gene TRBJ2-7; D remains ambiguous. The sequence derives from a human donor in good health. Here the CDR3 reads CASSQDRSYEQYF. CDR3 coding DNA: TGCGCCAGCAGCCAAGACCGCTCCTACGAGCAGTACTTC.